The present entry profiles one T cell receptor (beta chain) with its context. The antigen is not known. V lost 6 bases and J lost 5, with 15 bases in between. CDR1 and CDR2 (germline): SNHLY, FYNNEI. The CDR3 spans 14 residues. The method was immunoSEQ multiplex PCR; TCRdb's version includes in-frame clones alone and lacks a portion of them. Of 90,000 to 150,000 clones listed, approximately 88% are singletons. These data are taken from a study of T cell responses to AZD1222 COVID-19 vaccine. General observations from the study: A rise in Spike-specific TCR breadth and depth followed two AZD1222 doses. Sampling that yielded the repertoires occurred only after the peak T cell response. Most donors were white British and more were female, and clonal diversity was possibly underestimated.

The chain uses TRBV2 and TRBJ2-3, with D possibly TRBD2 on 5 matching bases. The sequences come from peripheral blood, collected on day 0 of AZD1222 vaccination. This TCR came from an adult in good health. The CDR3 region has the DNA TGTGCCAGCAGGTCCGGCGGGCGCAAAGATACGCAGTATTTT. Amino acids: CASRSGGRKDTQYF.